These 24 T cell receptor beta chains were sequenced from one sample in a study of T cell responses to AZD1222 COVID-19 vaccine. Only in-frame clones appear in the TCRdb table, and some are missing; sequencing was by immunoSEQ multiplex PCR. The table records just under 35,000 clones, around 88% of them present only once. This sample comprised peripheral blood, obtained on day 0 of AZD1222 vaccination. These receptors originate from an adult in good health.

This clone has a single count. J is TRBJ1-6 and V is TRBV19; D may be TRBD1 (6 bases). This CDR3 comprises 14 residues. V lost 3 bases, J lost 6 bases, and 9 bases lay in between. In germline, CDR1 is LNHDA, CDR2 SQIVND (reference sequence). Written as DNA, the CDR3 is TGTGCCAGTAGTATTTCAGGGGTTAATTCACCCCTCCACTTT. As protein: CASSISGVNSPLHF.

Only a few counts were recorded for this clone. The chain couples TRBV10-3 to TRBJ1-2; tentatively, D is TRBD1 (6 bases). The CDR3 is 12 residues long. Trimming shortened V by 6 bases and J by 4 bases, and 9 bases separated the two germline ends. Germline CDR1 reads ENHRY; CDR2 reads SYGVKD. The DNA for the CDR3 is TGTGCCATCAGCCCGGACAGCTATGGCTACACCTTC. Residues: CAISPDSYGYTF.

The CDR3 DNA reads TGTGCCAGCAGTGAAGCGCAGGGGGCAGGGGATACGCAGTATTTT. This gives the protein CASSEAQGAGDTQYF. The chain has TRBV2 and TRBJ2-3, with TRBD1 matching over 8 bases. The CDR3 is 15 amino acids. The trim removed 0 bases at V and 6 bases at J, leaving 5 bases unmatched. Germline-derived CDR1 and CDR2 are SNHLY and FYNNEI.

CDR3 loop: CSARTGGSYNEQFF. The CDR3 nucleotides are TGCAGCGCCAGGACCGGGGGCTCCTACAATGAGCAGTTCTTC. This chain joins TRBV29-1 and TRBJ2-1, with D perhaps TRBD2 (6 bases). This CDR3 has 14 amino acids. Trimming cost V 7 bases and J 0 bases, with 13 bases left between them. The germline CDR1 and CDR2 sequences are SQVTM and ANQGSEA.

The chain is built from TRBV15 and TRBJ1-3; D gene unclear. Trimming removed 0 bases from V and 4 bases from J, with 10 bases in between. The CDR3 is 15 amino acids. CDR1 is LNHNV, CDR2 YYDKDF, per germline (reference sequence). The CDR3 DNA reads TGTGCCACCAGCAGAGATCTTGGATCGGGAAACACCATATATTTT. Its translation: CATSRDLGSGNTIYF.

This chain links TRBV6-5 with TRBJ2-7; 11 positions match TRBD1. J lost 2 bases, V lost 2 bases, and 5 bases had no gene match. Germline V gives CDR1 MNHEY, CDR2 SVGAGI. This CDR3 has 16 amino acids. The CDR3 DNA follows: TGTGCCAGCAGTTACGGGACAGGGGGATCGACCTACGAGCAGTACTTC. It specifies CASSYGTGGSTYEQYF.

About this clone: It is unclear where the CDR3 begins or ends on the DNA, so no DNA is shown, and the CDR3 is as TCRdb lists it. V is TRBV21-1 and J is TRBJ2-3; TRBD2 was called by the table and not checked on the DNA. TRBV21-1 is a recognized pseudogene. From its first to its last residue, the CDR3 has 19 amino acids. The CDR3 is CASSTLAGEVGIGADTQYF.

V is TRBV28 and J is TRBJ1-2; the D gene is possibly TRBD1 (6 bases). There are 16 residues in the CDR3. Germline loops: CDR1 MDHEN, CDR2 SYDVKM. The V end lost 2 bases, the J end lost 4 bases, and 17 bases lay between the germline ends. The CDR3 DNA is TGTGCCAGCAGTTTAGGGGGGGGGCTGGATCGCTATGGCTACACCTTC. It translates to CASSLGGGLDRYGYTF.

The genes are TRBV5-5 and TRBJ1-5; 7 bases align to TRBD1. V lost 5 bases, J lost 6 bases, and 2 bases stayed unmatched. Germline CDR1 SGHKS, CDR2 YYEKEE (reference sequence). The CDR3 has 12 amino acids. The CDR3 DNA reads TGTGCCAGCAGTACAGGGGTTCAGCCCCAGCATTTT. Its translation: CASSTGVQPQHF.

The chain carries TRBV7-2 and TRBJ2-5, with a weak D call TRBD2 (7 bases). The germline V gene encodes CDR1 SGHTA and CDR2 FQGNSA. The CDR3 is 16 residues long. V shed 5 bases and J shed 5 bases, with 21 bases lying between them. The CDR3 here is CASSARGAGSGETQYF. CDR3 DNA: TGTGCCAGCAGCGCTCGGGGGGCCGGGTCCGGCGAGACCCAGTACTTC. The full variable domain, with the rest looked up from reference TRBV7-2 and TRBJ2-5, is GAGVSQSPSNKVTEKGKDVELRCDPISGHTALYWYRQSLGQGLEFLIYFQGNSAPDKSGLPSDRFSAERTGGSVSTLTIQRTQQEDSAVYLCASSARGAGSGETQYFGPGTRLLVL.

This chain uses TRBV7-3 with TRBJ2-1; 13 bases are a match to TRBD2. The junction had 10 bases not matched to a gene; V was cut back by 4 bases and J by 1 base. The CDR3 contains 19 residues. Germline CDR1 and CDR2: SGHTA and FQGTGA. CDR3 bases: TGTGCCAGCAGCTCGCCCACTAGCGGGAGGGTACCGTCCTACAATGAGCAGTTCTTC. It is translated as CASSSPTSGRVPSYNEQFF.

The chain joins TRBV7-9 to TRBJ1-1, with 7 bases identical to TRBD1. V lost 2 bases, J lost 6 bases, and 6 bases stayed unmatched. The CDR3 is 14 amino acids. Germline V gene data show CDR1 as SEHNR and CDR2 as FQNEAQ (reference sequence). CDR3 protein: CASSLTLRGPEAFF. The CDR3 DNA sequence: TGTGCCAGCAGCTTAACCCTAAGGGGGCCTGAAGCTTTCTTT.

The chain links TRBV28 to TRBJ1-5, with 8 bases matching TRBD1. Germline V gives CDR1 MDHEN, CDR2 SYDVKM. V dropped 0 bases and J dropped 6; count of bases not matched to a gene: 7. The CDR3 length is 16 residues. In nucleotides, the CDR3 is TGTGCCAGCAGTTTATGGGGCAGGGGGCATGGTCAGCCCCAGCATTTT. Encoded protein: CASSLWGRGHGQPQHF.

The chain carries TRBV7-6 and TRBJ2-7, with 10 bases identical to TRBD2. Germline V gives CDR1 SGHVS, CDR2 FNYEAQ. This CDR3 spans 16 amino acids. V gave up 2 bases and J gave up 5 bases; unmatched junction bases: 9. The CDR3 region has the DNA TGTGCCAGCAGCTTAAGGGCGGCTAGCGGGAGCCACGAGCAGTACTTC. Amino acids: CASSLRAASGSHEQYF.

This clone came up once. The V gene is TRBV15, the J gene TRBJ1-1; D unresolved. CDR1 is LNHNV and CDR2 is YYDKDF in the germline V gene (reference sequence). The V gene lost 3 bases and the J gene lost 6 bases, with 11 bases spanning the gap. This CDR3 spans 13 amino acids. This CDR3 is CATSSGLTAEAFF. Written as DNA, the CDR3 is TGTGCCACCAGCAGCGGTTTAACGGCTGAAGCTTTCTTT.

The rearrangement links TRBV27 to TRBJ1-3; D not certain. V shed 8 bases and J shed 0 bases, with 8 bases lying between them. The CDR3 is made up of 13 amino acids. CDR1 and CDR2 (germline): MNHEY, SMNVEV (reference sequence). CDR3 nucleotides: TGTGCCAGCGGAGTCGACTCTGGAAACACCATATATTTT. Translation: CASGVDSGNTIYF.

The V call is TRBV28, the J call TRBJ1-5; D gene unclear. Trimming removed 5 bases from V and 0 bases from J, with 14 bases in between. Germline CDR1 and CDR2: MDHEN and SYDVKM. The CDR3 has 16 residues. CDR3 nucleotides: TGTGCCAGCAGTCCCCCGAACAGCTATAGCAATCAGCCCCAGCATTTT. It codes for CASSPPNSYSNQPQHF.

This clone was seen only once. The chain recombines TRBV28 with TRBJ2-3; 11 nucleotides align to TRBD1. CDR3 size: 16 residues. CDR1 and CDR2 from the germline V gene are MDHEN and SYDVKM. The trim removed 6 bases at V and 5 bases at J, leaving 10 bases unmatched. CDR3 region: CASSHEGQGDGDTQYF. The CDR3 bases are TGTGCCAGCAGCCATGAGGGACAGGGGGATGGAGATACGCAGTATTTT.

This rearrangement joins TRBV6-1 to TRBJ1-6; unclear D gene. This CDR3 has 17 residues. Per the germline V gene, CDR1 is MNHNS and CDR2 is SASEGT. V was clipped by 3 bases and J by 15 bases, with 27 bases between them. In DNA form, the CDR3 reads TGTGCCAGCAGTGACGAGCCAGAGCTTTATCACTTTTTGATCCTCCACTTT. Its translation: CASSDEPELYHFLILHF.

The CDR3 DNA reads as TGTGCCAGCAGTCTAACCGGGACAGGGGGCAATCAGCCCCAGCATTTT. Translated, it gives CASSLTGTGGNQPQHF. This chain joins TRBV27 and TRBJ1-5, with 10 bases identical to TRBD1. The length of the CDR3 is 16 residues. J was trimmed by 2 bases and V by 5 bases; bases with no gene match: 6. Per the germline V gene, CDR1 is MNHEY and CDR2 is SMNVEV (reference sequence).

Only a few counts were recorded for this clone. This chain links TRBV7-3 with TRBJ2-7; 10 bases are a match to TRBD1. CDR1 SGHTA and CDR2 FQGTGA come from the germline V gene. The V and J ends lost 0 bases and 4 bases, in that order; junction bases with no gene match: 3. CDR3 length: 15 amino acids. CDR3 nucleotide sequence: TGTGCCAGCAGCTTAACCGGGACAGGGGATTACGAGCAGTACTTC. Translation gives CASSLTGTGDYEQYF. Full variable domain (missing parts from reference TRBV7-3 and TRBJ2-7): GAGVSQTPSNKVTEKGKYVELRCDPISGHTALYWYRQSLGQGPEFLIYFQGTGAADDSGLPNDRFFAVRPEGSVSTLKIQRTERGDSAVYLCASSLTGTGDYEQYFGPGTRLTVT.

The rearrangement links TRBV4-2 to TRBJ2-5; 8 nucleotides agree with TRBD2. Germline loops: CDR1 LGHNA, CDR2 YNFKEQ. The CDR3 totals 14 residues. V trimming: 0 bases; J trimming: 4 bases; junction bases outside the gene matches: 1. The CDR3 DNA reads TGTGCCAGCAGCCAAGAAAGCGGGGGAGAGACCCAGTACTTC. It translates to CASSQESGGETQYF.

V and J are TRBV4-1 and TRBJ2-3; unclear D gene. The CDR3 length is 16 residues. V was clipped by 1 base and J by 1 base, with 12 bases between them. In germline, CDR1 is MGHRA, CDR2 YSYEKL. The CDR3 sequence: CASSQGLAIRTDTQYF. In DNA, the CDR3 is TGCGCCAGCAGCCAAGGTCTGGCAATACGCACAGATACGCAGTATTTT.

This clone was recorded a few times. The V call is TRBV5-5, the J call TRBJ1-1, with no clear D. CDR3 length: 13 residues. Germline V gives CDR1 SGHKS, CDR2 YYEKEE (reference sequence). V was pared by 1 base and J by 2 bases, with 6 bases between. DNA for the CDR3: TGTGCCAGCAGCTTGCGAGTCAACACTGAAGCTTTCTTT. This encodes CASSLRVNTEAFF.